The 21 T cell receptor beta chains in this list originate from one sample, sequenced in a study of blood T cells in healthy people across ages. The authors ran a second PCR of about 6 to 11 cycles using a sample-barcoded 5' primer and a J-beta primer mix. TCRdb ran MiXCR on the 5' RACE reads and lists one entry per CDR3 protein. The sample yields about 930,000 distinct CDR3 sequences, just under 30% seen once. The same data also went into a second study, on T cells of mothers and their children.

Sequenced sample: blood. These receptors all come from a woman aged 40 to 50 in good health.

The chain employs TRBV24-1 and TRBJ2-1; 10 nucleotides agree with TRBD2. V gave up 3 bases and J gave up 4 bases; unmatched junction bases: 2. CDR1 is KGHDR and CDR2 is SFDVKD in the germline V gene. The CDR3 spans 15 residues. CDR3 sequence: CATSDGTSVYNEQFF. CDR3 bases: TGTGCCACCAGTGATGGGACTAGCGTATACAATGAGCAGTTCTTC.

The rearrangement links TRBV12-3 or TRBV12-4 to TRBJ1-1; D not certain. This CDR3 spans 14 amino acids. Trimming pared 6 bases from V and 3 bases from J, leaving 14 bases between. This chain's CDR3 is CASRLYGRDTEAFF. For the CDR3, the DNA is TGTGCCAGCAGGTTATACGGACGGGACACTGAAGCTTTCTTT.

In its sample, this clonotype was seen many times. The V and J genes are TRBV4-1 and TRBJ1-2, with 8 bases matching TRBD1. This CDR3 is built from 17 residues. Per the germline V gene, CDR1 is MGHRA and CDR2 is YSYEKL. V was pared by 2 bases and J by 2 bases, with 10 bases of the junction left unmatched. The CDR3 coding sequence is TGCGCCAGCAGCCAACCCCCCGGGACAGGAGAAAACTATGGCTACACCTTC. Its protein product is CASSQPPGTGENYGYTF.

As to this clonotype: Its ends do not fully match the called genes, so a read error is possible. The chain employs TRBV24-1 and TRBJ2-7; possibly TRBD1 for D (6 bases). Looked up from germline, CDR1 is KGHDR and CDR2 is SFDVKD. This CDR3 has 12 residues. In nucleotides, the CDR3 is TGTGCCGCCAGTCAGGGGTCCTACGAGCAGTACTTC. Encoded protein: CAASQGSYEQYF.

This clonotype has more than one count but fewer than ten. The V call is TRBV5-4, the J call TRBJ1-2; TRBD1 agrees at 7 bases. The J segment lost 2 bases and the V segment lost 4 bases, leaving 14 bases of the junction unmatched. Germline loops: CDR1 SGHNT, CDR2 YYREEE (reference sequence). The CDR3 totals 17 residues. The CDR3 sequence is CASSPQLGQKINYGYTF. The DNA for the CDR3 is TGTGCCAGCAGCCCGCAGTTGGGACAGAAAATAAACTATGGCTACACCTTC.

The chain combines TRBV20-1 with TRBJ1-1; D unresolved. The germline V gene has CDR1 DFQATT and CDR2 SNEGSKA (reference sequence). Trimming stripped 0 bases from V and 1 base from J, with 9 bases between. The CDR3 runs to 14 residues. CDR3 sequence: CSARDGNTNTEAFF. Here the CDR3 DNA reads TGCAGTGCTAGAGACGGGAACACGAACACTGAAGCTTTCTTT.

The chain has TRBV5-6 and TRBJ2-1; TRBD2 aligns across 8 bases. This CDR3 has 17 amino acids. V gave up 3 bases and J gave up 9 bases; unmatched junction bases: 17. Per germline, CDR1 SGHDT and CDR2 YYEEEE. The CDR3 DNA reads as TGTGCCAGCAGCTCAATCCGGGGGGGTTCCGGCCGGTCTGAGCAGTTCTTC. It encodes CASSSIRGGSGRSEQFF.

The chain's CDR3 is CASSSRLAGERTDTQYF. The CDR3 nucleotides read TGTGCCAGCAGCTCAAGACTAGCGGGGGAACGCACAGATACGCAGTATTTT. The rearrangement links TRBV5-6 to TRBJ2-3, with 12 bases that match TRBD2. This CDR3 comprises 17 residues. Unmatched junction bases numbered 6, after V lost 3 bases and J lost 1 base. Germline values: CDR1 SGHDT, CDR2 YYEEEE.

The table lists this clonotype with a few counts. The chain links TRBV6-6 to TRBJ2-3, with unresolved D. CDR3 length: 13 amino acids. The V gene lost 2 bases and the J gene lost 3 bases, with 6 bases spanning the gap. Per the germline V gene, CDR1 is MNHNY and CDR2 is SVGAGI (reference sequence). The CDR3 region has the DNA TGTGCCAGCAGTTACCGAACTACAGATACGCAGTATTTT. This encodes CASSYRTTDTQYF.

There are a few counts of this clonotype. The V and J genes are TRBV9 and TRBJ1-1; TRBD1 aligns across 7 bases. V shed 3 bases, J shed 3 bases, and the junction held 8 bases outside the gene matches. The CDR3 has 15 amino acids. Germline assignment: CDR1 SGDLS and CDR2 YYNGEE. The CDR3 DNA is TGTGCCAGCAGCGCAGGGGGTCGAGGGGACACTGAAGCTTTCTTT. Translating gives CASSAGGRGDTEAFF.

This clonotype was detected a few times. The rearrangement links TRBV12-3 or TRBV12-4 to TRBJ1-6, with 9 bases that match TRBD1. The CDR3 has 15 residues. The trim removed 2 bases at V and 9 bases at J, leaving 5 bases unmatched. CDR3 in DNA: TGTGCCAGCAGTTTATTGGGACAGGGCGGTTCACCCCTCCACTTT. Protein sequence: CASSLLGQGGSPLHF.

CDR3 residues: CASSWQGGWTPLHF. CDR3 sequence (DNA): TGTGCCAGCAGCTGGCAAGGAGGGTGGACACCCCTCCACTTT. This chain uses TRBV12-3 or TRBV12-4 with TRBJ1-6; no clear D gene. The V end was cut by 6 bases, the J end by 11 bases, with 17 bases between. This CDR3 is built from 14 residues.

As to this clonotype: This could be a read error, since a much larger clone is one nucleotide away. The chain uses TRBV27 and TRBJ2-4, with TRBD1 matching over 8 bases. V was pared by 3 bases and J by 13 bases, with 20 bases of the junction left unmatched. The CDR3 contains 17 residues. Germline CDR1 MNHEY, CDR2 SMNVEV (reference sequence). CDR3 in DNA: TGTGCCAGCAGTTTCCATCCCGACAGGGGAGTGGGCAATGAGCAGTACTTC. Translated: CASSFHPDRGVGNEQYF.

This clonotype was counted between two and nine times. The CDR3 protein is CASSQSGASTDTQYF. In DNA form, the CDR3 reads TGTGCCAGCAGTCAGAGCGGGGCTAGCACAGATACGCAGTATTTT. The chain employs TRBV27 and TRBJ2-3; 7 nucleotides agree with TRBD2. The CDR3 runs 15 residues. J lost 0 bases, V lost 5 bases, and 5 bases had no gene match. Germline CDR1 reads MNHEY; CDR2 reads SMNVEV (reference sequence).

The chain uses TRBV7-3 and TRBJ2-3, with TRBD2 as a possible D gene (5 bases). Trimming took off 4 bases at V and 2 bases at J, with 10 bases between the two ends. CDR1 and CDR2 from the germline V gene are SGHTA and FQGTGA. The CDR3 sequence is 14 residues long. CDR3 residues: CASSSGLYTDTQYF. CDR3 sequence (DNA): TGTGCCAGCAGCTCCGGACTGTACACAGATACGCAGTATTTT. Full variable domain (outside the CDR3, taken from reference TRBV7-3 and TRBJ2-3): GAGVSQTPSNKVTEKGKYVELRCDPISGHTALYWYRQSLGQGPEFLIYFQGTGAADDSGLPNDRFFAVRPEGSVSTLKIQRTERGDSAVYLCASSSGLYTDTQYFGPGTRLTVL.

The V call is TRBV24-1, the J call TRBJ2-1; 10 nucleotides align to TRBD2. The V gene end was trimmed by 3 bases and the J gene end by 3 bases; junction bases not matched to a gene: 7. The CDR3 loop spans 17 amino acids. Germline V gene data show CDR1 as KGHDR and CDR2 as SFDVKD. This CDR3 is CATSDPTSSGGYNEQFF. CDR3 coding DNA: TGTGCCACCAGTGATCCCACCTCTAGCGGGGGCTACAATGAGCAGTTCTTC.

This clonotype was observed at least ten times. This chain links TRBV7-6 with TRBJ1-1; weak D call: TRBD1 (5 bases). V gave up 5 bases and J gave up 12 bases, with 22 bases separating them. The CDR3 has 14 residues. Per the germline V gene, CDR1 is SGHVS and CDR2 is FNYEAQ. CDR3 nucleotide sequence: TGTGCCAGCAGCCCTAAAGGGTGGGGCCCCACATCTTTCTTT. Translated: CASSPKGWGPTSFF.

The chain recombines TRBV7-9 with TRBJ2-1, with a possible D match to TRBD2 (7 bases). From germline, CDR1 is SEHNR and CDR2 FQNEAQ (reference sequence). Trimming removed 4 bases from V and 8 bases from J, with 15 bases in between. The CDR3 totals 14 residues. The CDR3: CASSSEGGNDEQFF. CDR3 DNA: TGTGCCAGCAGCTCGGAGGGGGGGAATGATGAGCAGTTCTTC. Full variable domain (missing parts from reference TRBV7-9 and TRBJ2-1): DTGVSQNPRHKITKRGQNVTFRCDPISEHNRLYWYRQTLGQGPEFLTYFQNEAQLEKSRLLSDRFSAERPKGSFSTLEIQRTEQGDSAMYLCASSSEGGNDEQFFGPGTRLTVL.

To note about this clonotype: This may come from a read error, since a much larger clone is one base off. The V call is TRBV6-6, the J call TRBJ2-4, with 7 bases lining up with TRBD1. The CDR3 spans 15 residues. Looked up from germline, CDR1 is MNHNY and CDR2 is SVGAGI (reference sequence). V trimming: 0 bases; J trimming: 13 bases; junction bases outside the gene matches: 12. CDR3 sequence reads: CASSYSRQGGNEQYF. CDR3 coding DNA: TGTGCCAGCAGTTACTCTCGCCAAGGGGGCAATGAGCAGTACTTC.

This clonotype was observed many times. The chain is built from TRBV7-2 and TRBJ2-7; the match to TRBD2 covers 7 bases. Per germline, CDR1 SGHTA and CDR2 FQGNSA. This CDR3 contains 14 residues. Trimming took 5 bases from V and 4 from J; bases not matched to a gene: 8. DNA of the CDR3: TGTGCCAGCAGCCCTAGCGGCGGAGGGTACGAGCAGTACTTC. Its translation: CASSPSGGGYEQYF.

As to this clonotype: Compared with germline, one end of the junction differs, possibly owing to a read error. The chain recombines TRBV3-1 with TRBJ1-2; D is ambiguous. The CDR3 sequence is 12 residues long. Germline V lookup: CDR1 LGHDT, CDR2 YNNKEL (reference sequence). This CDR3 reads CASSLSQSGYTF. The CDR3 DNA reads TGTGCCAGCAGCCTTTCGCAATCCGGCTACACCTTT.